This entry lists 21 T cell receptor beta chains sequenced from one sample in a study of blood T cell repertoires in COVID-19. Generated by immunoSEQ multiplex PCR, the TCRdb table keeps only in-frame clones and is missing some. This repertoire shows some 270,000 clones, more than 85% found once; its top ten account for more than 0.75%. Material for sequencing was peripheral blood. The receptor source for this set is a man between 25 and 39 years old with acute or convalescent COVID-19.

This clone was seen many times. The CDR3 is CASSRTSGGRPNEQFF. As DNA, the CDR3 is TGCGCCAGCAGCAGGACTAGCGGGGGCAGGCCCAATGAGCAGTTCTTC. V is TRBV5-1 and J is TRBJ2-1; 13 bases fit TRBD2. Germline CDR1 reads SGHRS; CDR2 reads YFSETQ. The CDR3 covers 16 residues. V lost 4 bases and J lost 6; bases outside the gene matches: 7. Combining the CDR3 with reference TRBV5-1 and TRBJ2-1 gives the whole variable domain KAGVTQTPRYLIKTRGQQVTLSCSPISGHRSVSWYQQTPGQGLQFLFEYFSETQRNKGNFPGRFSGRQFSNSRSEMNVSTLELGDSALYLCASSRTSGGRPNEQFFGPGTRLTVL.

The rearrangement joins TRBV13 to TRBJ1-5, with TRBD1 matching 12 bases. CDR1 is PRHDT, CDR2 FYEKMQ, per germline (reference sequence). V lost 3 bases, J lost 6 bases, and 3 bases stayed unmatched. This CDR3 region has 15 residues. CDR3 sequence reads: CASSLGTGGGQPQHF. CDR3 in DNA: TGTGCCAGCAGCTTGGGGACAGGGGGCGGTCAGCCCCAGCATTTT. The full variable domain, completed using reference TRBV13 and TRBJ1-5, is AAGVIQSPRHLIKEKRETATLKCYPIPRHDTVYWYQQGPGQDPQFLISFYEKMQSDKGSIPDRFSAQQFSDYHSELNMSSLELGDSALYFCASSLGTGGGQPQHFGDGTRLSIL.

The V and J genes are TRBV19 and TRBJ2-5; a weak D match, TRBD2 (5 bases). With 6 bases removed from V and 7 bases from J, the gap between germline ends came to 18 bases. Germline V CDR1 and CDR2: LNHDA, SQIVND (reference sequence). This CDR3 has 14 amino acids. The CDR3 DNA sequence: TGTGCCAGTAGGCCGGACTCTAGGCTCGGGACCCAGTACTTC. Translation: CASRPDSRLGTQYF. Using reference TRBV19 and TRBJ2-5 for the parts outside the CDR3, the full variable domain is DGGITQSPKYLFRKEGQNVTLSCEQNLNHDAMYWYRQDPGQGLRLIYYSQIVNDFQKGDIAEGYSVSREKKESFPLTVTSAQKNPTAFYLCASRPDSRLGTQYFGPGTRLLVL.

V gene TRBV7-9 combines with J gene TRBJ1-1, with TRBD1 matching 8 bases. V dropped 5 bases and J dropped 3; count of bases not matched to a gene: 11. CDR3 size: 16 residues. CDR1 is SEHNR, CDR2 FQNEAQ, per germline (reference sequence). The CDR3 nucleotides read TGTGCCAGCAGCCGCCAGGGGGCCGGGCGGGACACTGAAGCTTTCTTT. Amino acid sequence: CASSRQGAGRDTEAFF.

The table lists this clone with a count of one. The chain has TRBV12-5 and TRBJ2-3, with a weak D call TRBD1 (6 bases). This CDR3 contains 16 residues. V was cut by 0 bases and J by 4 bases, with 14 bases left in between. Germline lookup yields CDR1 LGHNT and CDR2 FRNRAP. CDR3 region: CASGLVLGRGSDTQYF. The DNA of the CDR3 is TGTGCTAGTGGTTTGGTACTCGGCAGGGGATCAGATACGCAGTATTTT.

The chain is built from TRBV6-5 and TRBJ1-5; D is undetermined. There are 14 residues in the CDR3. The V end lost 5 bases, the J end lost 0 bases, and 8 bases lay between the germline ends. CDR1 is MNHEY, CDR2 SVGAGI, per germline. Here the CDR3 reads CASSLIDSNQPQHF. The CDR3 region has the DNA TGTGCCAGCAGTCTTATAGATAGCAATCAGCCCCAGCATTTT.

V is TRBV27 and J is TRBJ1-6, with 8 positions matching TRBD1. The germline V gene has CDR1 MNHEY and CDR2 SMNVEV (reference sequence). J was trimmed by 0 bases and V by 7 bases; bases with no gene match: 8. The CDR3 is made up of 17 amino acids. CDR3 bases: TGTGCCAGCAAATGGACAGGGCCCCCCTCCTATAATTCACCCCTCCACTTT. Encoded protein: CASKWTGPPSYNSPLHF.

This sequence joins TRBV12-5 and TRBJ1-1; D remains ambiguous. The germline gives CDR1 LGHNT, CDR2 FRNRAP. V was shortened by 7 bases and J by 7 bases, with 10 bases between the two germline ends. This CDR3 has 11 amino acids. CDR3 sequence: CASADPGEAFF. CDR3 in DNA: TGTGCTAGTGCAGACCCGGGTGAAGCTTTCTTT.

V and J are TRBV7-8 and TRBJ2-7; TRBD2 matches 8 bases. V lost 2 bases, J lost 1 base, and 4 bases stayed unmatched. The CDR3 is 15 residues long. Germline CDR1 reads SGHVS; CDR2 reads FQNEAQ. For the CDR3, the DNA is TGTGCCAGCAGCTTACGGGGGGGAGCTTCCTACGAGCAGTACTTC. Translation: CASSLRGGASYEQYF.

The chain uses TRBV6-1 and TRBJ2-5; 7 nucleotides agree with TRBD2. This CDR3 has 15 residues. The trim removed 1 base at V and 4 bases at J, leaving 6 bases unmatched. In germline, CDR1 is MNHNS, CDR2 SASEGT. The CDR3 nucleotides are TGTGCCAGCAGTGAAGTATGGACTAGTCCAGAGACCCAGTACTTC. It translates to CASSEVWTSPETQYF.

The V gene is TRBV28, the J gene TRBJ2-7; 9 nucleotides agree with TRBD1. V shed 4 bases and J 2 bases; nucleotides not matched to a gene: 9. This CDR3 is built from 16 residues. Per germline, CDR1 MDHEN and CDR2 SYDVKM. The CDR3 here is CASSSIGTGNPYEQYF. The CDR3 bases are TGTGCCAGCAGTTCCATAGGGACAGGGAATCCCTACGAGCAGTACTTC.

This chain joins TRBV7-8 and TRBJ2-7; TRBD2 aligns across 7 bases. V shed 5 bases and J 5 bases; nucleotides not matched to a gene: 9. The CDR3 extends over 14 amino acids. From germline, CDR1 is SGHVS and CDR2 FQNEAQ. The DNA of the CDR3 is TGTGCCAGCAGCCCCGGGGCGGGAGTAGACGAGCAGTACTTC. Translated: CASSPGAGVDEQYF.

This chain joins TRBV29-1 and TRBJ1-1, with 10 bases matching TRBD1. The trim removed 3 bases at V and 6 bases at J, leaving 4 bases unmatched. CDR1 is SQVTM, CDR2 ANQGSEA, per germline. CDR3 size: 13 residues. CDR3 nucleotides: TGCAGCGTTGACGTGGGACAGGGGTCTGAAGCTTTCTTT. This sequence encodes CSVDVGQGSEAFF.

The CDR3 DNA reads TGCGCCAGCAGCTTTAACACGGGACAGGAGATCAGTAGCCTCCGTGGTTCACCCCTCCACTTT. This gives the protein CASSFNTGQEISSLRGSPLHF. V is TRBV5-1 and J is TRBJ1-6; 8 nucleotides match TRBD1. V was pared by 2 bases and J by 9 bases, with 25 bases of the junction left unmatched. This CDR3 is built from 21 residues. CDR1 is SGHRS and CDR2 is YFSETQ in the germline V gene.

This sequence joins TRBV6-5 and TRBJ1-1, with D perhaps TRBD1 (5 bases). The CDR3 covers 13 residues. The V and J ends lost 6 bases and 8 bases respectively, with 16 bases between them. The germline gives CDR1 MNHEY, CDR2 SVGAGI. As DNA, the CDR3 is TGTGCCAGCAGCCGGACACAGTTTGGGGAAGCTTTCTTT. Its protein product is CASSRTQFGEAFF.

This chain connects TRBV28 to TRBJ1-5, with a weak D call TRBD1 (5 bases). V was cut by 7 bases and J by 1 base, with 11 bases left in between. The germline V gene has CDR1 MDHEN and CDR2 SYDVKM. The length of the CDR3 is 14 residues. The CDR3 nucleotides are TGTGCCAGCACCCGGGGGGGGAGCAATCAGCCCCAGCATTTT. Amino acids: CASTRGGSNQPQHF.

The chain joins TRBV5-8 to TRBJ2-1; TRBD1 agrees at 8 bases. The germline CDR1 and CDR2 sequences are SGHTS and YDEGEE. The CDR3 covers 17 residues. V trimming: 4 bases; J trimming: 4 bases; junction bases outside the gene matches: 13. In DNA, the CDR3 is TGTGCCAGCAGCCCTTTGACAGGGGTTTCCCTGTACAATGAGCAGTTCTTC. Its translation: CASSPLTGVSLYNEQFF.

This chain uses TRBV5-4 with TRBJ1-2; TRBD1 aligns across 8 bases. The CDR3 is made up of 15 amino acids. The germline V gene encodes CDR1 SGHNT and CDR2 YYREEE (reference sequence). V was pared by 3 bases and J by 8 bases, with 12 bases of the junction left unmatched. CDR3 sequence (DNA): TGTGCCAGCAGCTCATCCCGACAGGGGTTGTGGGGCTACACCTTC. Translating gives CASSSSRQGLWGYTF.

The chain carries TRBV15 and TRBJ1-3, with D maybe TRBD1 (5 bases). Trimming shortened V by 4 bases and J by 0 bases, and 13 bases separated the two germline ends. The CDR3 has 16 residues. Per germline, CDR1 LNHNV and CDR2 YYDKDF (reference sequence). DNA for the CDR3: TGTGCCACCAGCAACCCGGGGGGGATCTCTGGAAACACCATATATTTT. Residues: CATSNPGGISGNTIYF.

The chain has TRBV28 and TRBJ2-3; TRBD1 aligns across 10 bases. CDR3 length: 15 amino acids. V trimming: 6 bases; J trimming: 4 bases; junction bases outside the gene matches: 7. The V gene's germline CDR1 is MDHEN and CDR2 SYDVKM. The CDR3 DNA follows: TGTGCCAGCAGGCAAAGAGACAGGGGGCCAGATACGCAGTATTTT. Its translation: CASRQRDRGPDTQYF.

V usage is TRBV28 and J usage is TRBJ1-5, with TRBD1 as a possible D gene (6 bases). The V and J ends lost 5 bases and 2 bases respectively, with 13 bases between them. Germline V CDR1 and CDR2: MDHEN, SYDVKM. CDR3 length: 15 amino acids. The CDR3 region is CASSGGGGGNQPQHF. The DNA of the CDR3 is TGTGCCAGCAGTGGAGGGGGGGGAGGCAATCAGCCCCAGCATTTT.